This T cell receptor (beta chain) was profiled in a study of CD8+ T cells in alopecia areata. After isolation, RNA underwent reverse transcription to generate cDNA as the sequencing template. Produced via immunoSEQ multiplex PCR; TCRdb's table is partial and in-frame only. The table includes approximately 140,000 clones, approximately 50% detected once. This clone has a handful of counts. This TCR was sampled from a human donor with alopecia areata. The sample taken for sequencing was CD4+ T cells sorted from blood.

The DNA of the CDR3 is TGTGCCAGCAGCTTCTCGGGAGGGCCCTATGGCTACACCTTC. Protein: CASSFSGGPYGYTF. The chain couples TRBV7-9 to TRBJ1-2, with D unresolved. The germline CDR1 and CDR2 sequences are SEHNR and FQNEAQ (reference sequence). The CDR3 is 14 amino acids. Trimming stripped 3 bases from V and 4 bases from J, with 12 bases between.